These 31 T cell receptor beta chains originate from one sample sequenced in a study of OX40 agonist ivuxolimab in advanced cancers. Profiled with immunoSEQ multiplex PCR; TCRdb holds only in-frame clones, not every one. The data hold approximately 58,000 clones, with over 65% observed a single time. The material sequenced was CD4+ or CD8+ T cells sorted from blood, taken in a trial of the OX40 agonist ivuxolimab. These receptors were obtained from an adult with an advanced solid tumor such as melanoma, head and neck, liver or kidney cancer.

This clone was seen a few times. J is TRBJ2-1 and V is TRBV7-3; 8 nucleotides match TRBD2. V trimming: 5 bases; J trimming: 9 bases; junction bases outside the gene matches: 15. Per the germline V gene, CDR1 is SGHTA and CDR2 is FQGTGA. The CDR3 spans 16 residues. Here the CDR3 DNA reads TGTGCCAGCAGCCGGGGGGGAGGACTAGAGGCTGGTGAGCAGTTCTTC. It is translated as CASSRGGGLEAGEQFF.

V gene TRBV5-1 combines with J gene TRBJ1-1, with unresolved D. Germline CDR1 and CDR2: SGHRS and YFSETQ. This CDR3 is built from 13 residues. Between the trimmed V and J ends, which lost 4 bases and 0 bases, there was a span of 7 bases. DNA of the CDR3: TGCGCCAGCAGCATCACCGTGAACACTGAAGCTTTCTTT. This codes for CASSITVNTEAFF.

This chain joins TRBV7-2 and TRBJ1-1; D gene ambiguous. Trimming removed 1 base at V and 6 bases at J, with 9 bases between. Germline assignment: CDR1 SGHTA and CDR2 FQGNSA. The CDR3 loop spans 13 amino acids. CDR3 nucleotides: TGTGCCAGCAGCTTAGAGGTCGCGTCTGAAGCTTTCTTT. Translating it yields CASSLEVASEAFF.

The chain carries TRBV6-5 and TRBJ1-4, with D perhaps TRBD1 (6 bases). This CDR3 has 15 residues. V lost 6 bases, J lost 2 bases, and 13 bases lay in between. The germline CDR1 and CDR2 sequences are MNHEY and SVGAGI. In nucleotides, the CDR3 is TGTGCCAGCAGAAGGACAGTAAGGACTAATGAAAAACTGTTTTTT. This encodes CASRRTVRTNEKLFF.

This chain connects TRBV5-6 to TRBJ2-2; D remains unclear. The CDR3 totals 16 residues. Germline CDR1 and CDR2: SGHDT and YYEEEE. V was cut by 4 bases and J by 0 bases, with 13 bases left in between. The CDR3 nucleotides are TGTGCCAGCAGCCCCCGACCAAGAACGAACACCGGGGAGCTGTTTTTT. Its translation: CASSPRPRTNTGELFF.

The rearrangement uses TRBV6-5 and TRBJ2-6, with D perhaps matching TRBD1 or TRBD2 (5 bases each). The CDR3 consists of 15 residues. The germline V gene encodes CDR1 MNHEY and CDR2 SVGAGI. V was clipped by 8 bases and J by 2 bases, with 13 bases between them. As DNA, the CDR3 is TGTGCCAGCGGAGGAAGGGGAGCTGGGGCCAACGTCCTGACTTTC. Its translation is CASGGRGAGANVLTF.

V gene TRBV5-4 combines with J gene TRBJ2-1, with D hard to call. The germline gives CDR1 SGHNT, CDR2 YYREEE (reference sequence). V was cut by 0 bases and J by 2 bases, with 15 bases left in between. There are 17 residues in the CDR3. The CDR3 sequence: CASSLGSFLGTYNEQFF. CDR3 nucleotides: TGTGCCAGCAGCTTGGGGAGCTTCTTGGGGACCTACAATGAGCAGTTCTTC.

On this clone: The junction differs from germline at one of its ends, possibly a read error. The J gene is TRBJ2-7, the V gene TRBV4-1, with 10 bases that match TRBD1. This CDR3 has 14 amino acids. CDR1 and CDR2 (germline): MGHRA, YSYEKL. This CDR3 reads CASSLGTGVIPLDF. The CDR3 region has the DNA TGCGCCAGCAGCCTGGGGACAGGGGTAATTCCTCTTGACTTC.

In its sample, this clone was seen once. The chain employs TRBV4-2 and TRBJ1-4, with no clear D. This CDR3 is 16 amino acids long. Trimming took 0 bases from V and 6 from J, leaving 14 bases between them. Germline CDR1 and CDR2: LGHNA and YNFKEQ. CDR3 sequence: CASSQELAGRDEKLFF. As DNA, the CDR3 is TGTGCCAGCAGCCAAGAGTTGGCGGGTCGGGATGAAAAACTGTTTTTT.

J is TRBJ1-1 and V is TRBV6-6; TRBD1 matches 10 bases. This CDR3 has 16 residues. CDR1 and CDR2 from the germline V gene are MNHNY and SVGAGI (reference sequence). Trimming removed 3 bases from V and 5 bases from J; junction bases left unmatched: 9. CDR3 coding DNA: TGTGCCAGCAGTTATTTGGGGACAGGGGAGAAGACTGAAGCTTTCTTT. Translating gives CASSYLGTGEKTEAFF.

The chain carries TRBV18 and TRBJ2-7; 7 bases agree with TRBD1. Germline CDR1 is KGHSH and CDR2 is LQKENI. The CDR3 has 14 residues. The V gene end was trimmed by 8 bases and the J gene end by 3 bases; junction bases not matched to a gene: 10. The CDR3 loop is CASVTSWDSYEQYF. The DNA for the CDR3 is TGTGCCAGCGTAACCTCCTGGGACAGCTACGAGCAGTACTTC.

CDR3 sequence: CASSNKIVIYEQYF. The CDR3 DNA reads TGTGCCAGCAGTAACAAGATAGTAATCTACGAGCAGTACTTC. The chain is built from TRBV7-8 and TRBJ2-7; D gene ambiguous. CDR1 and CDR2 from the germline V gene are SGHVS and FQNEAQ. This CDR3 has 14 amino acids. V was clipped by 6 bases and J by 3 bases, with 15 bases between them.

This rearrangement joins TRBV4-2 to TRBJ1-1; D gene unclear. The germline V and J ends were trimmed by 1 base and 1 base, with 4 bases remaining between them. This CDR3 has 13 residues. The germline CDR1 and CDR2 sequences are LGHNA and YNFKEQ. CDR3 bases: TGTGCCAGCAGCCAAGGACAGAACACTGAAGCTTTCTTT. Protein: CASSQGQNTEAFF.

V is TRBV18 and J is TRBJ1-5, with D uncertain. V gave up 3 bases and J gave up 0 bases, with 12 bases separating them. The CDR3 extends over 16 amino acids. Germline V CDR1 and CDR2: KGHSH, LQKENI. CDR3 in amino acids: CASSPIGRNSNQPQHF. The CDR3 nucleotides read TGTGCCAGCTCACCTATCGGCAGAAATAGCAATCAGCCCCAGCATTTT.

The CDR3 loop is CASSRQPRETQYF. Written as DNA, the CDR3 is TGCGCCAGCAGTAGACAGCCCCGGGAGACCCAGTACTTC. The chain couples TRBV4-3 to TRBJ2-5; D might be TRBD1 (5 bases). Germline-derived CDR1 and CDR2 are LGHNA and YSLEER. The CDR3 runs to 13 residues. V lost 6 bases to trimming and J lost 5 bases, with 13 bases between them.

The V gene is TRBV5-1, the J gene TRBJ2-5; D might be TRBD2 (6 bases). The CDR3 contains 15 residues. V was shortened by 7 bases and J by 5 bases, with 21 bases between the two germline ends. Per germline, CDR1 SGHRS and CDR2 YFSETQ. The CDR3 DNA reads TGCGCCAGCTCGGAGGGAGCGCTTTTGGTTGAGACCCAGTACTTC. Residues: CASSEGALLVETQYF.

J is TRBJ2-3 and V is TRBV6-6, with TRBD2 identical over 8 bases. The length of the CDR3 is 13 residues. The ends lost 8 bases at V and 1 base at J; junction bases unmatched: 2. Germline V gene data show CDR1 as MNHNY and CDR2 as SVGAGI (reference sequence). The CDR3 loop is CASHSGGTDTQYF. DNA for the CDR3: TGTGCCAGCCATAGCGGGGGCACAGATACGCAGTATTTT.

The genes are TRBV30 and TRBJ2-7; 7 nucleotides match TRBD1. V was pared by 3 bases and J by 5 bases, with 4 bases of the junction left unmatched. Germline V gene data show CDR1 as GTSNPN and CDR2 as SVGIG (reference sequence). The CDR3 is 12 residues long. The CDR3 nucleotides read TGTGCCTGGAGCGAGACAGGGAACGAGCAGTACTTC. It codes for CAWSETGNEQYF.

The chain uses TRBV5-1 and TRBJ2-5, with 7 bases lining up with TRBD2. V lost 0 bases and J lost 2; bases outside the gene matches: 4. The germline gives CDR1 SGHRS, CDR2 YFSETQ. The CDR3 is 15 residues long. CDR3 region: CASSLAGRKQETQYF. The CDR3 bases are TGCGCCAGCAGCTTGGCCGGGAGGAAGCAAGAGACCCAGTACTTC.

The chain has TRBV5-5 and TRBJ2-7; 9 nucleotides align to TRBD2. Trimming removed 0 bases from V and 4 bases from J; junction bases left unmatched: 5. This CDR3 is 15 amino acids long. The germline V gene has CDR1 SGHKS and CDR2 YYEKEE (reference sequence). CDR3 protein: CASSLERGAPYEQYF. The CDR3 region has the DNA TGTGCCAGCAGCTTGGAGCGGGGGGCCCCATACGAGCAGTACTTC.

CDR3 sequence (DNA): TGTGCCAGCAGCCCACTACGGGCAGATACGCAGTATTTT. Amino acids: CASSPLRADTQYF. This rearrangement joins TRBV5-6 to TRBJ2-3, with D unclear. This CDR3 comprises 13 residues. V lost 4 bases and J lost 4, with 10 bases in between. The germline gives CDR1 SGHDT, CDR2 YYEEEE.

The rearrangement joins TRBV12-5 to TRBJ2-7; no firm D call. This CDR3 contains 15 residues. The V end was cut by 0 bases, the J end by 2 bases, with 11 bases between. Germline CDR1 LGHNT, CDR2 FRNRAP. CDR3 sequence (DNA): TGTGCTAGTGGTTTGGTAGCAGTCACTCCCTACGAGCAGTACTTC. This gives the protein CASGLVAVTPYEQYF. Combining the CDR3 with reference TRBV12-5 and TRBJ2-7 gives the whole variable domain DARVTQTPRHKVTEMGQEVTMRCQPILGHNTVFWYRQTMMQGLELLAYFRNRAPLDDSGMPKDRFSAEMPDATLATLKIQPSEPRDSAVYFCASGLVAVTPYEQYFGPGTRLTVT.

The DNA for the CDR3 is TGTGCCAGCAGGGACGGAGGGCTCGGGGAGCTGTTTTTT. Translating it yields CASRDGGLGELFF. The chain employs TRBV7-2 and TRBJ2-2; possible D gene TRBD2, 6 bases. Trimming took 6 bases from V and 7 from J, leaving 12 bases between them. The CDR3 length is 13 residues. Per the germline V gene, CDR1 is SGHTA and CDR2 is FQGNSA.

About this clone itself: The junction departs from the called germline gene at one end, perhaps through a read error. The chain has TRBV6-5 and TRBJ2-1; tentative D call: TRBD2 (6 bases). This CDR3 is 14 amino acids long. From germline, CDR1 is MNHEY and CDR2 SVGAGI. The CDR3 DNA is TGTGTCAGCAGTCGCGGGGAAGGCGTCAATGAGCAGTTCTTC. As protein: CVSSRGEGVNEQFF.

CDR3 nucleotides: TGTGCCAGTAGTGCGCGGAGGGGAACCTACAATGAGCAGTTCTTC. Translation: CASSARRGTYNEQFF. The rearrangement links TRBV19 to TRBJ2-1, with a possible D match to TRBD2 (6 bases). The CDR3 loop spans 15 amino acids. Looked up from germline, CDR1 is LNHDA and CDR2 is SQIVND (reference sequence). Trimming stripped 5 bases from V and 2 bases from J, with 13 bases between.

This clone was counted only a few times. The CDR3 coding sequence is TGTGCCAGCAGGAACGGGCCAGTTAATCAGCCCCAGCATTTT. The encoded protein is CASRNGPVNQPQHF. V is TRBV6-5 and J is TRBJ1-5; D gene ambiguous. In germline, CDR1 is MNHEY, CDR2 SVGAGI. V was shortened by 6 bases and J by 4 bases, with 13 bases between the two germline ends. The CDR3 spans 14 residues.

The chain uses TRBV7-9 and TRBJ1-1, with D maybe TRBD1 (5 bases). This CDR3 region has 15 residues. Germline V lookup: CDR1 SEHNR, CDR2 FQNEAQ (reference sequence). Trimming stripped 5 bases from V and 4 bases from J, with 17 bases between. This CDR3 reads CASSTGFTGGTEAFF. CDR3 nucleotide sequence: TGTGCCAGCAGCACGGGTTTTACCGGGGGCACTGAAGCTTTCTTT.

The DNA of the CDR3 is TGTGCCAGTAGTCCTCAATCCGGGACGAACACTGAAGCTTTCTTT. Translated, it gives CASSPQSGTNTEAFF. The gene calls are TRBV19 and TRBJ1-1, with a weak D call TRBD1 (5 bases). In germline, CDR1 is LNHDA, CDR2 SQIVND (reference sequence). The CDR3 spans 15 residues. Trimming took 5 bases from V and 1 from J, leaving 14 bases between them.

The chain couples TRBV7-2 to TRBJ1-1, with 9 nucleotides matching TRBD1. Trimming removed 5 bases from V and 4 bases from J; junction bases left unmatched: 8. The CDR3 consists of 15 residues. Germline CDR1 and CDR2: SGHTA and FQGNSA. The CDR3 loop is CASSPGTGFITEAFF. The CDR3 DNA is TGTGCCAGCAGCCCCGGGACAGGGTTTATCACTGAAGCTTTCTTT. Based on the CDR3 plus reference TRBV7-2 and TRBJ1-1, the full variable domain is GAGVSQSPSNKVTEKGKDVELRCDPISGHTALYWYRQSLGQGLEFLIYFQGNSAPDKSGLPSDRFSAERTGGSVSTLTIQRTQQEDSAVYLCASSPGTGFITEAFFGQGTRLTVV.

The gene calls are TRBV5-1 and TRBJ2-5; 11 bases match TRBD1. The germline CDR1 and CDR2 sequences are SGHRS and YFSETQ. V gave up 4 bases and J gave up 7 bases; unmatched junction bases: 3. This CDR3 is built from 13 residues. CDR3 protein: CASSPGQGGTQYF. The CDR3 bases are TGCGCCAGCAGCCCGGGACAGGGGGGGACCCAGTACTTC.

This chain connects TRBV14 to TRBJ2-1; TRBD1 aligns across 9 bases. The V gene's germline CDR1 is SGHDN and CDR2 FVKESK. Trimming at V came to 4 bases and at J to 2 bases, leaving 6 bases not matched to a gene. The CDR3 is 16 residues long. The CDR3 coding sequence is TGTGCCAGCAGCCCCCCGACAGGGGGAACCTACAATGAGCAGTTCTTC. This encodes CASSPPTGGTYNEQFF.